Each of the 25 T cell receptor beta chains below was sequenced from the same sample in a study of control samples from healthy donors and cancer patients. The table came from immunoSEQ multiplex PCR; TCRdb's copy has only in-frame clones and leaves some out. The sample has roughly 130,000 clones; around nine tenths are singletons. The sample comprised blood. The receptors were sampled from a man aged 45-60 years in good health.

V and J are TRBV19 and TRBJ2-1, with D possibly TRBD2 on 5 matching bases. Per the germline V gene, CDR1 is LNHDA and CDR2 is SQIVND (reference sequence). Trimming took off 7 bases at V and 8 bases at J, with 18 bases between the two ends. The CDR3 runs 14 residues. DNA for the CDR3: TGTGCCAGTAAGAAAACGGGAAGGTACGATGAGCAGTTCTTC. Its translation is CASKKTGRYDEQFF.

The chain recombines TRBV27 with TRBJ2-1; 10 bases match TRBD1. With 6 bases clipped from V and 4 bases from J, the junction kept 12 bases outside the gene matches. The length of the CDR3 is 17 residues. Per germline, CDR1 MNHEY and CDR2 SMNVEV (reference sequence). Here the CDR3 reads CASSVRSGTGVYNEQFF. The CDR3 coding sequence is TGTGCCAGCAGCGTTCGATCCGGGACAGGGGTTTACAATGAGCAGTTCTTC.

The V and J genes are TRBV7-9 and TRBJ1-1, with TRBD1 matching over 9 bases. The V segment lost 3 bases and the J segment 1 base; nucleotides outside the gene matches: 0. The CDR3 totals 14 residues. Germline CDR1 SEHNR, CDR2 FQNEAQ (reference sequence). The CDR3 spells CASSLGQGNTEAFF. The CDR3 bases are TGTGCCAGCAGCTTGGGACAGGGGAACACTGAAGCTTTCTTT.

This clone showed up just a few times. The chain uses TRBV18 and TRBJ1-6; D is unclear. This CDR3 comprises 15 residues. Trimming pared 3 bases from V and 9 bases from J, leaving 15 bases between. Germline assignment: CDR1 KGHSH and CDR2 LQKENI. The CDR3 spells CASSPSIASPSPLHF. The CDR3 DNA follows: TGTGCCAGCTCACCCTCCATAGCAAGTCCTTCACCCCTCCACTTT.

This clone was seen just once. The rearrangement links TRBV27 to TRBJ2-5, with a possible D match to TRBD2 (5 bases). Trimming left V 5 bases short and J 5 bases short, with 18 bases between. Germline V CDR1 and CDR2: MNHEY, SMNVEV (reference sequence). This CDR3 spans 15 amino acids. CDR3 protein: CASSPSLGGPETQYF. The CDR3 nucleotides read TGTGCCAGCAGTCCCTCCCTGGGCGGGCCTGAGACCCAGTACTTC.

The chain combines TRBV30 with TRBJ1-6; the D gene is possibly TRBD1 (5 bases). This CDR3 is built from 12 residues. The germline gives CDR1 GTSNPN, CDR2 SVGIG (reference sequence). Trimming pared 4 bases from V and 7 bases from J, leaving 8 bases between. The CDR3 is CAWKGSNSPLHF. DNA of the CDR3: TGTGCCTGGAAGGGGTCGAATTCACCCCTCCACTTT.

A few counts support this clone. This chain connects TRBV19 to TRBJ2-4, with 8 bases identical to TRBD1. CDR3 size: 15 residues. Germline V gives CDR1 LNHDA, CDR2 SQIVND (reference sequence). V lost 0 bases to trimming and J lost 8 bases; unmatched junction nucleotides: 6. CDR3: CASSIEGQAVDIQYF. In DNA, the CDR3 is TGTGCCAGTAGTATAGAGGGACAGGCGGTCGACATTCAGTACTTC.

The chain couples TRBV11-3 to TRBJ1-4, with 7 bases identical to TRBD1. Germline trimming cut 5 bases from V and 2 bases from J; bases unmatched to any gene: 5. Germline values: CDR1 SGHNT, CDR2 YENEEA. The CDR3 totals 15 residues. CDR3 protein: CASSDRVYTNEKLFF. The DNA of the CDR3 is TGTGCCAGCAGCGACAGGGTCTACACTAATGAAAAACTGTTTTTT.

The rearrangement uses TRBV27 and TRBJ2-2; 8 bases agree with TRBD1. J was trimmed by 0 bases and V by 4 bases; bases with no gene match: 19. The CDR3 runs 21 residues. CDR1 is MNHEY and CDR2 is SMNVEV in the germline V gene (reference sequence). Here the CDR3 reads CASSSNFGAGGPPSNTGELFF. The CDR3 DNA reads TGTGCCAGCAGTTCAAACTTCGGGGCAGGGGGCCCGCCGTCGAACACCGGGGAGCTGTTTTTT.

The rearrangement links TRBV3-1 (or the pseudogene TRBV3-2) to TRBJ2-1, with 7 bases aligning to TRBD2. The CDR3 spans 14 residues. Germline lookup yields CDR1 LGHDT and CDR2 YNNKEL (reference sequence). The V and J ends lost 7 bases and 1 base, in that order; junction bases with no gene match: 4. The CDR3 bases are TGTGCCAGCAATAAGCGGGGATCCTACAATGAGCAGTTCTTC. It encodes CASNKRGSYNEQFF.

This rearrangement joins TRBV28 to TRBJ2-7; D remains unclear. V lost 5 bases to trimming and J lost 3 bases, with 20 bases between them. This CDR3 is built from 16 residues. Looked up from germline, CDR1 is MDHEN and CDR2 is SYDVKM. DNA of the CDR3: TGTGCCAGCAGTACCATCTGGGTTGCACAGAACTACGAGCAGTACTTC. Translation: CASSTIWVAQNYEQYF.

This chain links TRBV3-1 (or the pseudogene TRBV3-2) with TRBJ1-2, with D uncertain. The CDR3 has 13 residues. Germline values: CDR1 LGHDT, CDR2 YNNKEL (reference sequence). V lost 0 bases and J lost 7, with 9 bases in between. The CDR3 sequence: CASSQDRGIGYTF. The CDR3 nucleotides are TGTGCCAGCAGCCAAGATCGGGGTATTGGCTACACCTTC.

V usage is TRBV29-1 and J usage is TRBJ2-3, with 7 bases lining up with TRBD1. This CDR3 contains 13 residues. The germline V gene has CDR1 SQVTM and CDR2 ANQGSEA. The V and J ends lost 6 bases and 0 bases, in that order; junction bases with no gene match: 3. Here the CDR3 reads CSVDRDSTDTQYF. DNA of the CDR3: TGCAGCGTCGACAGGGATAGCACAGATACGCAGTATTTT.

In this sample, this clone turned up once. The CDR3 nucleotides read TGCGCCAGCAGCGAGGGGGCGTTTGGATTAACGTCCTATGGCTACACCTTC. Translation: CASSEGAFGLTSYGYTF. The V and J genes are TRBV5-1 and TRBJ1-2, with 7 bases fitting TRBD1. The V gene end was trimmed by 4 bases and the J gene end by 4 bases; junction bases not matched to a gene: 16. The CDR3 sequence is 17 residues long. Germline CDR1 and CDR2: SGHRS and YFSETQ.

V gene TRBV13 combines with J gene TRBJ2-3; D remains unclear. The CDR3 runs 15 residues. Germline V CDR1 and CDR2: PRHDT, FYEKMQ (reference sequence). Trimming removed 3 bases from V and 2 bases from J, with 12 bases in between. The CDR3 DNA reads TGTGCCAGCAGCTTCAGTAACACGAACACAGATACGCAGTATTTT. Translated: CASSFSNTNTDTQYF.

This clone was seen only a few times. CDR3 protein: CASSSGTSGGRNTQYF. The CDR3 nucleotides read TGTGCCAGTAGTTCTGGGACTAGCGGGGGGAGGAATACGCAGTATTTT. The chain combines TRBV19 with TRBJ2-3, with 15 bases that match TRBD2. Trimming removed 5 bases from V and 7 bases from J; junction bases left unmatched: 7. Germline assignment: CDR1 LNHDA and CDR2 SQIVND (reference sequence). This CDR3 region has 16 residues.

The V call is TRBV19, the J call TRBJ2-7, with a tentative D call TRBD1 (6 bases). Germline V gene data show CDR1 as LNHDA and CDR2 as SQIVND (reference sequence). The CDR3 is 12 residues long. With 6 bases removed from V and 4 bases from J, the gap between germline ends came to 10 bases. For the CDR3, the DNA is TGTGCCAGTAGCTACACAGGGTACGAGCAGTACTTC. This sequence encodes CASSYTGYEQYF.

CDR3 loop: CASSSNSDLLFF. The CDR3 DNA reads TGTGCCAGCAGTTCTAACTCGGATTTACTGTTTTTT. The chain couples TRBV2 to TRBJ1-4; D call uncertain. Germline CDR1 is SNHLY and CDR2 is FYNNEI. V lost 5 bases, J lost 13 bases, and 14 bases lay in between. This CDR3 spans 12 amino acids.

The rearrangement links TRBV28 to TRBJ1-6; a possible D gene is TRBD1 (5 bases). CDR3 size: 16 residues. V was cut by 4 bases and J by 5 bases, with 15 bases left in between. CDR1 is MDHEN, CDR2 SYDVKM, per germline. CDR3 in amino acids: CASSWGKLMNNSPLHF. CDR3 coding DNA: TGTGCCAGCAGTTGGGGGAAGCTGATGAATAATTCACCCCTCCACTTT.

This sequence joins TRBV4-2 and TRBJ1-5; 7 nucleotides agree with TRBD1. This CDR3 has 17 amino acids. CDR1 LGHNA and CDR2 YNFKEQ come from the germline V gene. The J segment lost 4 bases and the V segment lost 1 base, leaving 10 bases of the junction unmatched. CDR3 amino acids: CASSQVLPRGRNQPQHF. Written as DNA, the CDR3 is TGTGCCAGCAGCCAAGTCCTTCCTAGGGGGCGGAATCAGCCCCAGCATTTT.

J is TRBJ2-5 and V is TRBV5-4; 9 nucleotides agree with TRBD1. Germline-derived CDR1 and CDR2 are SGHNT and YYREEE (reference sequence). The CDR3 has 13 amino acids. Trimming cost V 2 bases and J 5 bases; bases outside gene matches: 1. CDR3 sequence (DNA): TGTGCCAGCAGCTTACAGGGGGCTGAGACCCAGTACTTC. Translated: CASSLQGAETQYF.

This clone has just one count. The J gene is TRBJ2-4, the V gene TRBV2; no clear D gene. The germline V gene has CDR1 SNHLY and CDR2 FYNNEI. The V and J ends lost 7 bases and 2 bases respectively, with 12 bases between them. The CDR3 contains 14 residues. The CDR3: CASNVQGPKNIQYF. CDR3 DNA sequence: TGTGCCAGCAACGTACAAGGACCCAAAAACATTCAGTACTTC.

Notes on this clone: At the DNA level, this CDR3 is encoded by other sequences in the same sample as well. This chain joins TRBV3-1 (or the pseudogene TRBV3-2) and TRBJ2-5, with 12 bases fitting TRBD2. With V trimmed by 1 base and J by 5 bases, 5 bases remained unmatched. The germline V gene encodes CDR1 LGHDT and CDR2 YNNKEL (reference sequence). The CDR3 has 16 residues. This chain's CDR3 is CASSQGLAGGKETQYF. DNA of the CDR3: TGTGCCAGCAGCCAAGGCCTAGCGGGGGGGAAGGAGACCCAGTACTTC.

J is TRBJ2-7 and V is TRBV2, with D possibly TRBD1 on 6 matching bases. Per germline, CDR1 SNHLY and CDR2 FYNNEI. The V end was cut by 8 bases, the J end by 7 bases, with 21 bases between. This CDR3 has 14 amino acids. The chain's CDR3 is CASSGQTPLGEQYF. CDR3 in DNA: TGTGCCAGCTCCGGACAGACACCCTTGGGGGAGCAGTACTTC.

Comment on this clone: At one end, the junction sequence differs from germline, possibly due to a read error. This rearrangement joins TRBV5-1 to TRBJ1-4; TRBD1 agrees at 7 bases. This CDR3 is built from 16 residues. The germline gives CDR1 SGHRS, CDR2 YFSETQ. The chain's CDR3 is CASRLGGTVTNEKLFF. DNA for the CDR3: TGCGCCAGCAGATTGGGTGGGACAGTAACTAATGAAAAACTGTTTTTT. The full variable domain, its missing parts supplied by reference TRBV5-1 and TRBJ1-4, is KAGVTQTPRYLIKTRGQQVTLSCSPISGHRSVSWYQQTPGQGLQFLFEYFSETQRNKGNFPGRFSGRQFSNSRSEMNVSTLELGDSALYLCASRLGGTVTNEKLFFGSGTQLSVL.